Sequencing of this T cell receptor (beta chain) was carried out in a study of neurological immune-mediated disorders. General study results and limits: No sharing of CDR3 amino acid sequences was observed among expanded clones across subjects, suggesting private repertoires in all groups.

TCRdb redid the calling of the 5' RACE reads with MiXCR, one entry per CDR3 protein. This sample carries 35,000 to 40,000 distinct CDR3 sequences, approximately 10% of them seen once, and the ten largest clones take about 3.9%. The table lists this clonotype with many counts. As yet, its antigen is unknown. The CDR3 is 13 residues long. V lost 6 bases and J 3 bases, leaving 12 bases between the germline ends. For sorted libraries, the input was about 960,000 CD4+ or CD8+ T cells. Sequenced sample: CD4+ T cells from blood. The receptor was derived from a woman aged 30 to 39 with HTLV-1-associated myelopathy (HAM/TSP). The rearrangement joins TRBV12-3 or TRBV12-4 to TRBJ2-7; D unclear. CDR3: CASSSGRFYEQYF. The CDR3 bases are TGTGCCAGCAGCTCTGGACGGTTCTACGAGCAGTACTTC.